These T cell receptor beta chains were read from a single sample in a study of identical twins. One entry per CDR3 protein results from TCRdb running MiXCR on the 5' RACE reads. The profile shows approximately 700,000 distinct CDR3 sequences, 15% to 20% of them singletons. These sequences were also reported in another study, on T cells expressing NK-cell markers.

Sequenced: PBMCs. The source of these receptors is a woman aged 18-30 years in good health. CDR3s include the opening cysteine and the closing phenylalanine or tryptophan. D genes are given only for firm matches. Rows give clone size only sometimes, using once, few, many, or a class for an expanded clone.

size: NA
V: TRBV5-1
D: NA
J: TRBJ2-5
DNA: TGCGCCAGCAGCGGAAGACAGGCCGCCGTAGGGACCCAGTACTTC
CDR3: CASSGRQAAVGTQYF

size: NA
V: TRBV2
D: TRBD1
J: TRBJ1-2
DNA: TGTGCCAGCCTAGTGACAGGGAATGGCTACACCTTC
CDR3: CASLVTGNGYTF

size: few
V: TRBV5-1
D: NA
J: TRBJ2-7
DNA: TGCGCCAGCAGCTTGGCGATACAAGACTACGAGCAGTACTTC
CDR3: CASSLAIQDYEQYF

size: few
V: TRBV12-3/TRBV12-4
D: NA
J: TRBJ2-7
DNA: TGTGCCAGCCAGACCCGGGGGTCCGAGCAGTACTTC
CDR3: CASQTRGSEQYF

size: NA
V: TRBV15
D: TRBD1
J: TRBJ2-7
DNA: TGTGCCACCAGCAGAGGCGGACAGGGGAACGAGCAGTACTTC
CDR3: CATSRGGQGNEQYF

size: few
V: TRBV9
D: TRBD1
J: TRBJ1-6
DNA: TGTGCCAGCAGCGTAGTAGGGGGCGGCAAGACACCCCTCCACTTT
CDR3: CASSVVGGGKTPLHF

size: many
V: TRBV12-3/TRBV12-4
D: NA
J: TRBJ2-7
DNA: TGTGCCAGCAGTTGGCAGAGGGGGCGGGAGATTAAGTACTTC
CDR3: CASSWQRGREIKYF

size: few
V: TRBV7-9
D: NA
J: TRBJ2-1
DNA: TGTGCCAGCAGCTTAGCCCCCGTGGTTGTGGGGAGTGAGCAGTTCTTC
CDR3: CASSLAPVVVGSEQFF

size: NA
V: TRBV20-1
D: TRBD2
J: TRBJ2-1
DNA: TGCATCGAGGAGCGGGGGACCTACAATGAGCAGTTCTTC
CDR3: CIEERGTYNEQFF

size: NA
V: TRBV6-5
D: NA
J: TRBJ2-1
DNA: TGTGCCAGCAGTTTCGACAAGGGGGGGTATAATGAGCAGTTCTTC
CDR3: CASSFDKGGYNEQFF

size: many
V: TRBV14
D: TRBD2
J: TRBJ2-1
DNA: TGTGCCAGCAGCCAATATCCGGGACTAGACAATGAGCAGTTCTTC
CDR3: CASSQYPGLDNEQFF

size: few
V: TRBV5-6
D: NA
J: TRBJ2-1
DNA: TGTGCCAGCAATCGAGACAGCGGCTCAATTTACAATGAGCAGTTCTTC
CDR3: CASNRDSGSIYNEQFF

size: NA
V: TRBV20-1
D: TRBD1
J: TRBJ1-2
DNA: TGCAGTGCTAGGGGGCAGGGGGTTTTTTCCTATGGCTACACCTTC
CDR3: CSARGQGVFSYGYTF

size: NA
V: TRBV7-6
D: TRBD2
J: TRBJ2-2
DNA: TGTGCCAGCAGTTCAATGACTAGCGGGCCGAACACCGGGGAGCTGTTTTTT
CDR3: CASSSMTSGPNTGELFF

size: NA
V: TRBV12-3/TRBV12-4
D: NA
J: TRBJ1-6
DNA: TGTGCCAGCAGTTCCCAGGATACCTATAATTCACCCCTCCACTTT
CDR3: CASSSQDTYNSPLHF

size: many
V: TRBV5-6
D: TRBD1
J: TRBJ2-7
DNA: TGTGCCAGCTCAGAGGGGGCCCACTCCTACGAGCAGTACTTC
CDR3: CASSEGAHSYEQYF

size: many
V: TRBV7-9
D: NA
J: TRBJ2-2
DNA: TGTGCCAGCAGCTACATTACCACCGGGGAGCTGTTTTTT
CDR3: CASSYITTGELFF

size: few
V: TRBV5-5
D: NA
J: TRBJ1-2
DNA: TGTGCCAGCGGGTGGAGGCCGGGGGCAAACTATGGCTACACCTTC
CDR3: CASGWRPGANYGYTF

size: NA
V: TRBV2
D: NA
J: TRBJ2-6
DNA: TGTGCCAGCGACCCCTCTGGGGCCAACGTCCTGACTTTC
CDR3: CASDPSGANVLTF

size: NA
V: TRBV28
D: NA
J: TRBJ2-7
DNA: TGTGCCAGCAGTTCCTGGGGAGCCGCGGCCTACTACGAGCAGTACTTC
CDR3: CASSSWGAAAYYEQYF

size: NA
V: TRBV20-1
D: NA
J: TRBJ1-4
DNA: TGCAGTGCTAGACTCACGGCCTATAATGAAAAACTGTTTTTT
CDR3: CSARLTAYNEKLFF

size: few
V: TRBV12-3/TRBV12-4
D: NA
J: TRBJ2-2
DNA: TGTGCCAGCAGGAAGCTCGCGAACACCGGGGAGCTGTTTTTT
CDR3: CASRKLANTGELFF

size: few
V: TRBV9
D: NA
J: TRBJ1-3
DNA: TGTGCCAGCAGCGTCCGGGACGGGGGAAACACCATATATTTT
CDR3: CASSVRDGGNTIYF

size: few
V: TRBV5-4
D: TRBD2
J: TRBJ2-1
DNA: TGTGCCAGCAGCTCGGGACTAGCGGGGACCAATGAGCAGTTCTTC
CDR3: CASSSGLAGTNEQFF

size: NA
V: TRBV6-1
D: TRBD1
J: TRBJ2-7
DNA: TGTGCCAGTAAAACGACAGGGTCCCATTACGAGCAGTACTTC
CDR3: CASKTTGSHYEQYF

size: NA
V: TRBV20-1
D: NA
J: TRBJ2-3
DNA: TGCAGTGCTAAGACGGGTACGCAGTATTTT
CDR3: CSAKTGTQYF

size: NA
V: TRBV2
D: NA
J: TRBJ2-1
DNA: TGTGCCAGCAGTGCGTTGGTGAGGCAGTTCTTC
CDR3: CASSALVRQFF

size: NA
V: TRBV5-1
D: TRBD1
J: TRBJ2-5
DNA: TGCGCCAGCAGCGTTCGGGACAGGGAAGAGACCCAGTACTTC
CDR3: CASSVRDREETQYF

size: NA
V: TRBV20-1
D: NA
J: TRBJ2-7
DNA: TGCAGTGCCGGGTGGGGTAGGTTAGTTTACGAGCAGTACTTC
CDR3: CSAGWGRLVYEQYF

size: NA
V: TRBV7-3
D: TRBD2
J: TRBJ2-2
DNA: TGTGCCAGCAGAATAGCCCTAGCGGGTAACACCGGGGAGCTGTTTTTT
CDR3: CASRIALAGNTGELFF

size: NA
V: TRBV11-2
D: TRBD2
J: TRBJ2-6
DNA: TGTGCCAGCAGCCGCTTGCAGCGGGGTGGGGCCAACGTCCTGACTTTC
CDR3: CASSRLQRGGANVLTF

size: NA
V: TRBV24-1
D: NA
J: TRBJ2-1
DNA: TGTGCCACCAGTGATAGGGACCGGCCGTACAATGAGCAGTTCTTC
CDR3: CATSDRDRPYNEQFF

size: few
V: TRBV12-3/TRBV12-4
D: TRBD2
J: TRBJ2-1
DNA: TGTGCCAGCAATCGACTAGCGGGTTACAATGAGCAGTTCTTC
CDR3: CASNRLAGYNEQFF

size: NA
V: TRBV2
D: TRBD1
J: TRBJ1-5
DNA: TGTGCCAGCCGGGACAGGGGGCTTGGGGTTGGCAATCAGCCCCAGCATTTT
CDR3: CASRDRGLGVGNQPQHF

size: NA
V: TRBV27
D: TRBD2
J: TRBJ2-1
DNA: TGTGCCAGCAGTAAGACTAGCGGGAGGGTCAATGAGCAGTTCTTC
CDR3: CASSKTSGRVNEQFF

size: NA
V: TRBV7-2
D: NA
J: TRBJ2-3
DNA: TGTGCCAGCAGCTTAGCGCCATCCGATACGCAGTATTTT
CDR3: CASSLAPSDTQYF

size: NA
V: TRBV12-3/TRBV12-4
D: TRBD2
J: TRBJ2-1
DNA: TGTGCCAGCAGGGCACTAGCGGGAGGGCCTGGTGAGCAGTTCTTC
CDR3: CASRALAGGPGEQFF

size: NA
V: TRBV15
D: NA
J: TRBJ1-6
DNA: TGTGCCACCAGCAGAGATAGGGCAACGAGATCTATTTCGACCCTCCACTTT
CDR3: CATSRDRATRSISTLHF

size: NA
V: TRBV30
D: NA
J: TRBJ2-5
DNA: TGTGCCTGGGACGGGGGGCTCAGGGAGACCCAGTACTTC
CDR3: CAWDGGLRETQYF

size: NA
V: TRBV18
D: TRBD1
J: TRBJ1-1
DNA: TGTGCCAGCTCACCCTCAGGACAGGGCGCTTTCTTT
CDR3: CASSPSGQGAFF

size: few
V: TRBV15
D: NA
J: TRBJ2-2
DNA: TGTGCCACCAGCAGAGATCAGGGGCCCGGGGAGCTGTTTTTT
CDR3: CATSRDQGPGELFF

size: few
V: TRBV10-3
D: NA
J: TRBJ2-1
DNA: TGTGCCATCATCGAGGGACCGGGCTCCTACAATGAGCAGTTCTTC
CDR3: CAIIEGPGSYNEQFF

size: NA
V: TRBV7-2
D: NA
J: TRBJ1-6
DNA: TGTGCCAGCAGCTTCGTCGCGGGCAGGGTCAATTCACCCCTCCACTTT
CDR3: CASSFVAGRVNSPLHF